Sequencing of this TCR beta chain was carried out in a study of cytomegalovirus exposure and HLA in healthy donors. Study background: Among several hundred genotyped donors, around 80% fell in the Caucasian-associated ancestry cluster.

Losses at the gene ends were 7 bases for V and 9 bases for J; bases not matched to a gene: 9. The CDR3 spans 15 residues. Per the germline V gene, CDR1 is WSHSY and CDR2 is SAAADI. The study ran its PCR with 60 Vbeta and 13 Jbeta primers. Sequencing was performed with immunoSEQ multiplex PCR; in TCRdb, only in-frame clones are kept and a portion is missing. The profile shows about 130,000 clones, over 70% of them singletons. Sequenced: PBMCs. The V gene is TRBV10-2, the J gene TRBJ2-1; TRBD2 matches at 13 bases. This TCR came from a woman in her sixties or seventies in good health and CMV-seropositive. DNA for the CDR3: TGCGCCAGCACCGAACTAGCGGGGGGGCAGGGTGAGCAGTTCTTC. Amino acids: CASTELAGGQGEQFF.